A single T cell receptor beta chain is shown here with its context. The specificity of this receptor is unknown. No base quality information exists; no much larger clone differs at one position. CDR1 and CDR2 are drawn from the germline V gene: MGHRA, YSYEKL. V was cut back by 1 base and J by 4 bases, leaving a gap of 13 bases between them. The CDR3 numbers 15 residues from cysteine through phenylalanine. The entry retains the CDR3 DNA only, 45 bases that are in frame from base 1. These data originate in a study of OX40 agonist ivuxolimab in advanced cancers. Notes on the research overall: Ivuxolimab was a fully human IgG2 agonistic monoclonal antibody targeting the costimulatory receptor OX40 (CD134). Among the roughly 54 dose-escalation patients, some 19 had hepatocellular carcinoma, around 15 melanoma, 9 renal cell carcinoma and 9 head and neck cancer. Prior anti-PD-1, anti-PD-L1 or anti-CTLA-4 therapy was permitted, and checkpoint inhibitors had been received by more than 35% of dose-escalation patients. In the dose-escalation cohort, approximately 82% of patients were male, and the mean age was approximately 60 years, with a range of about 20 to 79. Peripheral TCRbeta sequencing aimed to test whether ivuxolimab altered TCR sequence diversity and caused clonal T-cell expansion. The paper describes the monotherapy dose-escalation part (N of about 52 patients) of the phase I trial of ivuxolimab. Intravenous ivuxolimab was administered to patients every 2 weeks at six dose levels: 0.01, 0.1, 0.3, 1.5, 3 and 10 mg/kg. Three dose-escalation patients achieved partial responses, one with hepatocellular carcinoma and two with cutaneous melanoma.

The trial excluded patients who had a history of autoimmune disease or were on systemic immunosuppression. Peripheral blood for TCR sequencing was drawn from every dose cohort at baseline, at cycle 4 day 1 and at cycle 7 day 1. Samples were obtained from an open-label, multicenter, first-in-human phase I dose-escalation trial of ivuxolimab. Adults with locally advanced or metastatic melanoma, renal cell carcinoma, hepatocellular carcinoma or head and neck squamous cell carcinoma were enrolled in the trial. Before TCR sequencing, CD4+ and CD8+ T cells were separately sorted from peripheral blood. Study-level results and caveats: The antigen specificity of the clonally expanded peripheral T cells was not determined. After ivuxolimab, expanded clones were on average more numerous among CD8+ T cells than among CD4+ T cells. Partial responders in the 0.1-3.0 mg/kg groups had among the lowest normalized peripheral clonal expansion, especially among CD8+ T cells. Low levels of normalized T-cell clonal expansion were also seen in some patients who did not respond. At doses of 0.1 to 3.0 mg/kg, clonal expansion of both CD4+ and CD8+ blood T cells was observed from baseline to week 6.

For sequencing of the TCRbeta CDR3 region, genomic DNA was extracted from the sorted cells. The immunoSEQ Assay was used to sequence the TCRbeta CDR3 regions. The clones in this table, taken by TCRdb from immuneACCESS, are in-frame only. Not every clone is retained; where verified, under half of the shortfall comes from an unresolved V gene, and the cause of the rest is unknown. Across this sample there are 60,000 to 80,000 clones, with over 75% seen only once. The top ten clones comprise 4.5% to 6% of the sample. This clonotype was sampled from an adult with an advanced solid tumor such as melanoma, head and neck, liver or kidney cancer. The sample in question was CD4+ or CD8+ T cells sorted from blood, obtained in a trial of the OX40 agonist ivuxolimab. Recombination connected TRBV4-1 to TRBJ1-1, with TRBD1 perhaps the D gene, on 6 matching bases. In nucleotides, the sequence is TGCGCCAGCAGCCAAGCCCCCCAAGGGGGCACTGAAGCTTTCTTT. It translates as CASSQAPQGGTEAFF.